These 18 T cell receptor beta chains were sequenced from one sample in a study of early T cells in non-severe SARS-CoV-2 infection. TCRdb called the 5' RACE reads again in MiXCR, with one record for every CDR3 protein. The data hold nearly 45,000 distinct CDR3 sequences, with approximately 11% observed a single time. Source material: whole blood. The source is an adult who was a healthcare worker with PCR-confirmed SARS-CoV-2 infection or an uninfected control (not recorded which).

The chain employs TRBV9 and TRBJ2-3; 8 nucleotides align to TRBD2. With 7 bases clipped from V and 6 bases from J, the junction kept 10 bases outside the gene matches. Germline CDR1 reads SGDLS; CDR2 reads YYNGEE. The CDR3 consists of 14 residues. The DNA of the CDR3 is TGTGCCAGCGCGGGGGGCCCGGCGCTTGATACGCAGTATTTT. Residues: CASAGGPALDTQYF.

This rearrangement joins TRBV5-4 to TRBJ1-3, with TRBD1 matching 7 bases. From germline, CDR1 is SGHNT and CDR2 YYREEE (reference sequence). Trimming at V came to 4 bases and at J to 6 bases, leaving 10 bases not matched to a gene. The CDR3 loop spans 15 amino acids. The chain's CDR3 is CASSPDRVAENTIYF. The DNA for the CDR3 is TGTGCCAGCAGCCCAGACAGGGTTGCTGAAAACACCATATATTTT.

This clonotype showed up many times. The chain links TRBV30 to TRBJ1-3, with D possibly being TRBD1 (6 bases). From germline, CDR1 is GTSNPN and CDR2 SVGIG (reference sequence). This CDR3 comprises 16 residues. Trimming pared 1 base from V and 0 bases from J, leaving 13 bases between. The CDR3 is CAWSGTGHSSGNTIYF. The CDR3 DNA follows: TGTGCCTGGAGTGGGACGGGACACAGCTCTGGAAACACCATATATTTT.

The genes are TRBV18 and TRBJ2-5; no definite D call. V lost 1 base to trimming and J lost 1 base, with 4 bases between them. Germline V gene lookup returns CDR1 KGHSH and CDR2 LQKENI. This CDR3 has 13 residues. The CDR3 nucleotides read TGTGCCAGCTCACCACAGAGCCAAGAGACCCAGTACTTC. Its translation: CASSPQSQETQYF. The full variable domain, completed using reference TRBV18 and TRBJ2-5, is NAGVMQNPRHLVRRRGQEARLRCSPMKGHSHVYWYRQLPEEGLKFMVYLQKENIIDESGMPKERFSAEFPKEGPSILRIQQVVRGDSAAYFCASSPQSQETQYFGPGTRLLVL.

The CDR3 protein is CASSVAGSSGNTIYF. The CDR3 DNA reads TGCGCCAGCAGCGTGGCAGGGAGCTCTGGAAACACCATATATTTT. The chain uses TRBV5-1 and TRBJ1-3, with a tentative D call TRBD1 (5 bases). The CDR3 has 15 residues. V gave up 4 bases and J gave up 0 bases, with 11 bases separating them. CDR1 SGHRS and CDR2 YFSETQ come from the germline V gene.

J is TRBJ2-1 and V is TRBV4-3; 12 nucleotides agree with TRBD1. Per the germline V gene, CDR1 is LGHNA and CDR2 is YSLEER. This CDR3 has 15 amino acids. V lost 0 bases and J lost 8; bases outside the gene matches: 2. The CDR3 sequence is CASSQDGTGGDEQFF. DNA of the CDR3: TGCGCCAGCAGCCAAGATGGGACAGGGGGCGATGAGCAGTTCTTC.

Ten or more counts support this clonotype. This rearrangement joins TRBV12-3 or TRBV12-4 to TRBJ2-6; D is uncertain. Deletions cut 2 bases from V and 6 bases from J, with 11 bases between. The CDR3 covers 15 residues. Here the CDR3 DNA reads TGTGCCAGCAGTTTACACAGACGACAGGCCAACGTCCTGACTTTC. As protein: CASSLHRRQANVLTF.

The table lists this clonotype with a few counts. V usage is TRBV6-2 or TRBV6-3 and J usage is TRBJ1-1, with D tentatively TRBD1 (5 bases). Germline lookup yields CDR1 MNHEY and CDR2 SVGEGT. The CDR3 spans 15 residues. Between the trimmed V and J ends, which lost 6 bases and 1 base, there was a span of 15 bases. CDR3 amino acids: CASRPGGEPNTEAFF. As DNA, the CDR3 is TGTGCCAGCAGACCGGGGGGGGAACCGAACACTGAAGCTTTCTTT.

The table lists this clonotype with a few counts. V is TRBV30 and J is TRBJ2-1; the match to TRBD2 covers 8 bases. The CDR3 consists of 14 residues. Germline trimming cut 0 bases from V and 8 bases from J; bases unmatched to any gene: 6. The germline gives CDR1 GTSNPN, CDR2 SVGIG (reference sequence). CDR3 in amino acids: CAWSVIYGRDEQFF. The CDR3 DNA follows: TGTGCCTGGAGTGTAATCTACGGGAGGGATGAGCAGTTCTTC.

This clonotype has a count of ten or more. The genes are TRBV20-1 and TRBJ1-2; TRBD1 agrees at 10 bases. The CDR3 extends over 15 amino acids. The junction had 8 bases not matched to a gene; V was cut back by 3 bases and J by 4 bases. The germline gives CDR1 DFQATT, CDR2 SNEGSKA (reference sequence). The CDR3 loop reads CSASHFRDRGYGYTF. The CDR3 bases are TGCAGTGCTAGTCATTTCCGGGACAGGGGCTATGGCTACACCTTC.

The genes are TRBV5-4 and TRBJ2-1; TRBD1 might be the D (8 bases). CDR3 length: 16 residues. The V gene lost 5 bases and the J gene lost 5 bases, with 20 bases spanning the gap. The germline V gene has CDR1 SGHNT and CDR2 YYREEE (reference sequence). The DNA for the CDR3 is TGTGCCAGCAGGAACACAGGGGGGGGCGCCAACAATGAGCAGTTCTTC. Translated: CASRNTGGGANNEQFF.

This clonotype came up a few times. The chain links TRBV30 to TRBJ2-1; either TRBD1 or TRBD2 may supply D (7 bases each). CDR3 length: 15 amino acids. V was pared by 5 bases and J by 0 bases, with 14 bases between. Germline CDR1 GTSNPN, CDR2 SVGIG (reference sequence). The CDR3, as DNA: TGTGCCTGGTGCAGGGGGGGAAGCTCCTACAATGAGCAGTTCTTC. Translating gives CAWCRGGSSYNEQFF.

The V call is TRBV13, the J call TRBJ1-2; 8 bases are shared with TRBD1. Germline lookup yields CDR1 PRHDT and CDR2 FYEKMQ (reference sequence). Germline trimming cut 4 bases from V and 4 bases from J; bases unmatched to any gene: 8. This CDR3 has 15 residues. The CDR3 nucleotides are TGTGCCAGCAGCTCCGCTGTGCAGGGGGCCTATGGCTACACCTTC. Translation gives CASSSAVQGAYGYTF.

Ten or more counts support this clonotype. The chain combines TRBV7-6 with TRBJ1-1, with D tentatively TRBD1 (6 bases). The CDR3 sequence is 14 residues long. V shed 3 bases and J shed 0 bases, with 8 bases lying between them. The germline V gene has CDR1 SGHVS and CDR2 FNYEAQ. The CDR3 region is CASSLGQVNTEAFF. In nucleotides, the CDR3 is TGTGCCAGCAGCTTGGGACAAGTGAACACTGAAGCTTTCTTT.

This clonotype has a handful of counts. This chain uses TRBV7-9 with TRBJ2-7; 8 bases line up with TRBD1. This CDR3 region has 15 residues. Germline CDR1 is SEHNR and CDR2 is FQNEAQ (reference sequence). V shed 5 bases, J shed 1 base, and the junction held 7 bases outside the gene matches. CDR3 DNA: TGTGCCAGCAGCACAGGGGGACAGAGGTCCTACGAGCAGTACTTC. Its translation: CASSTGGQRSYEQYF.

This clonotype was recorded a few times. This chain's CDR3 is CASSSDSPGETQYF. The CDR3 region has the DNA TGTGCCAGCAGTTCGGACAGCCCTGGGGAGACCCAGTACTTC. This rearrangement joins TRBV27 to TRBJ2-5; D possibly corresponds to TRBD1 (6 bases). Germline CDR1 reads MNHEY; CDR2 reads SMNVEV (reference sequence). V was pared by 4 bases and J by 5 bases, with 14 bases between. This CDR3 region has 14 residues.

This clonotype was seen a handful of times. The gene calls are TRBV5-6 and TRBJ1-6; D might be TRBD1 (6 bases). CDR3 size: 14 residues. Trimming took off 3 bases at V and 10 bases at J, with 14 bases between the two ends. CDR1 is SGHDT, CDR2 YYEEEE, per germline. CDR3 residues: CASSSETGRSPLHF. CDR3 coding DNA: TGTGCCAGCAGCTCGGAGACAGGCCGGTCACCCCTCCACTTT.

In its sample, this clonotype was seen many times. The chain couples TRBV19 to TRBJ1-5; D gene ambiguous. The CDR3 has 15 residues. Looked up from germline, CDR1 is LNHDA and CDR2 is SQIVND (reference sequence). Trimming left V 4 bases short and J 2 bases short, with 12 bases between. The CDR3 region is CASSTSGGGNQPQHF. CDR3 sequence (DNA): TGTGCCAGTAGTACCTCGGGAGGTGGCAATCAGCCCCAGCATTTT.